These 25 T cell receptor beta chains share one sample of origin, sequenced in a study of human T cells and chemical hapten exposure. MiXCR, applied by TCRdb to the RACE reads, yields one record per CDR3 protein. Seen here are around 31,000 distinct CDR3 sequences, about 7.7% observed once, and the top ten hold 9.9%. Time point specified: healthy volunteer bleed at 2 weeks. Unfractionated whole blood yielded total RNA. Source material: whole blood. Source of these receptors: a human donor in good health. Some clones in this sample may be carry-over from other donors' samples.

This clonotype was seen many times. CDR3 in amino acids: CASSERPLWGFIDTGELFF. DNA of the CDR3: TGTGCCAGCAGCGAGAGACCCCTTTGGGGTTTTATAGACACCGGGGAGCTGTTTTTT. This rearrangement joins TRBV2 to TRBJ2-2, with D hard to call. V was clipped by 6 bases and J by 3 bases, with 26 bases between them. The V gene's germline CDR1 is SNHLY and CDR2 FYNNEI. This CDR3 contains 19 residues.

This clonotype was detected a few times. V is TRBV12-3 or TRBV12-4 and J is TRBJ2-3; 11 nucleotides line up with TRBD2. Unmatched junction bases numbered 7, after V lost 5 bases and J lost 6 bases. CDR3 length equals 15 residues. Here the CDR3 reads CASSPVLAGDDTQYF. The CDR3 DNA reads as TGTGCCAGCAGTCCTGTACTAGCGGGAGACGATACGCAGTATTTT.

Remarks on this clonotype: Being one base from a much bigger clone, this may be a read error. The rearrangement links TRBV29-1 to TRBJ1-1, with D hard to call. There are 12 residues in the CDR3. Germline CDR1 SQVTM, CDR2 ANQGSEA. Trimming cost V 4 bases and J 1 base, with 7 bases left between them. CDR3 amino acids: CSVVDGNTEAFF. The CDR3, as DNA: TGCAGCGTTGTAGACGGGAACACTGAAGCTTTCTTT. The full variable domain, completed using reference TRBV29-1 and TRBJ1-1, is SAVISQKPSRDICQRGTSLTIQCQVDSQVTMMFWYRQQPGQSLTLIATANQGSEATYESGFVIDKFPISRPNLTFSTLTVSNMSPEDSSIYLCSVVDGNTEAFFGQGTRLTVV.

This clonotype has at least ten counts. The J gene is TRBJ2-3, the V gene TRBV20-1, with 14 positions matching TRBD2. Per the germline V gene, CDR1 is DFQATT and CDR2 is SNEGSKA (reference sequence). Trimming removed 5 bases from V and 2 bases from J; junction bases left unmatched: 18. The CDR3 is 20 residues long. The CDR3: CSAFLPSGTSGGQDTDTQYF. In DNA, the CDR3 is TGCAGTGCTTTTCTACCCTCCGGGACTAGCGGGGGCCAGGACACAGATACGCAGTATTTT.

This clonotype was picked up many times. The rearrangement links TRBV2 to TRBJ1-1, with 7 bases identical to TRBD1. The CDR3 consists of 12 residues. Trimming cost V 3 bases and J 11 bases; bases outside gene matches: 6. The germline gives CDR1 SNHLY, CDR2 FYNNEI. The CDR3 region has the DNA TGTGCCAGCAGTGACAGGGGGGCCACGGCTTTCTTT. Translating gives CASSDRGATAFF.

At least ten counts were recorded for this clonotype. The CDR3 DNA reads as TGTGCCAGCAGTCCTACCCGACTAGCTAGCGCAGATACGCAGTATTTT. Its translation is CASSPTRLASADTQYF. The chain employs TRBV28 and TRBJ2-3; 7 bases agree with TRBD2. Germline CDR1 is MDHEN and CDR2 is SYDVKM. Trimming at V came to 5 bases and at J to 4 bases, leaving 12 bases not matched to a gene. The CDR3 spans 16 residues. Combining the CDR3 with reference TRBV28 and TRBJ2-3 gives the whole variable domain DVKVTQSSRYLVKRTGEKVFLECVQDMDHENMFWYRQDPGLGLRLIYFSYDVKMKEKGDIPEGYSVSREKKERFSLILESASTNQTSMYLCASSPTRLASADTQYFGPGTRLTVL.

This clonotype was recorded at least ten times. This CDR3 is CASSQGQGNINEQFF. The CDR3 DNA is TGTGCCAGCAGCCAAGGACAGGGGAACATCAATGAGCAGTTCTTC. The chain employs TRBV14 and TRBJ2-1, with 8 bases lining up with TRBD1. Germline V gene sequence: CDR1 SGHDN, CDR2 FVKESK. This CDR3 region has 15 residues. V lost 1 base to trimming and J lost 6 bases; unmatched junction nucleotides: 5.

This clonotype was found many times. The chain has TRBV5-1 and TRBJ1-2, with D tentatively TRBD1 (5 bases). This CDR3 is 13 amino acids long. CDR1 and CDR2 (germline): SGHRS, YFSETQ. V dropped 3 bases and J dropped 8 bases, with 14 bases sitting between them. CDR3 coding DNA: TGCGCCAGCAGCTCGGGGGACGTGGGAGGCTACACCTTC. Its protein product is CASSSGDVGGYTF.

V usage is TRBV3-1 and J usage is TRBJ1-1; D not certain. V lost 0 bases to trimming and J lost 5 bases, with 7 bases between them. Germline CDR1 and CDR2: LGHDT and YNNKEL (reference sequence). The CDR3 length is 13 residues. The CDR3 sequence: CASSQEDGTEAFF. CDR3 DNA sequence: TGTGCCAGCAGCCAAGAGGACGGGACTGAAGCTTTCTTT.

This clonotype has only a few counts. This sequence joins TRBV7-2 and TRBJ2-5, with no clear D. The CDR3 is made up of 10 amino acids. Trimming left V 1 base short and J 6 bases short, with 0 bases between. Germline CDR1 is SGHTA and CDR2 is FQGNSA. CDR3 loop: CASSLETQYF. The CDR3 DNA sequence: TGTGCCAGCAGCTTAGAGACCCAGTACTTC.

J is TRBJ1-2 and V is TRBV7-9, with TRBD1 matching over 8 bases. With V trimmed by 4 bases and J by 3 bases, 7 bases remained unmatched. CDR3 size: 15 residues. The V gene's germline CDR1 is SEHNR and CDR2 FQNEAQ (reference sequence). For the CDR3, the DNA is TGTGCCAGCAGCTCGTTGACAGGGGATCACTATGGCTACACCTTC. Translating gives CASSSLTGDHYGYTF.

In its sample, this clonotype was seen a few times. This chain links TRBV29-1 with TRBJ1-2; TRBD1 is a possible D gene (6 bases). Germline lookup yields CDR1 SQVTM and CDR2 ANQGSEA. Trimming took 7 bases from V and 6 from J, leaving 15 bases between them. The length of the CDR3 is 12 residues. The CDR3 sequence: CSESTGIDGYTF. The CDR3 DNA reads TGCAGCGAATCAACAGGGATAGATGGCTACACCTTC.

This clonotype was seen many times. The chain recombines TRBV9 with TRBJ2-5; D may be TRBD2 (7 bases). V was cut by 6 bases and J by 4 bases, with 19 bases left in between. Per germline, CDR1 SGDLS and CDR2 YYNGEE. The length of the CDR3 is 15 residues. The CDR3: CASTVGGGPIETQYF. CDR3 nucleotide sequence: TGTGCCAGCACAGTGGGCGGGGGCCCGATAGAGACCCAGTACTTC. Filled out from reference TRBV9 and TRBJ2-5, the complete variable domain reads DSGVTQTPKHLITATGQRVTLRCSPRSGDLSVYWYQQSLDQGLQFLIQYYNGEERAKGNILERFSAQQFPDLHSELNLSSLELGDSALYFCASTVGGGPIETQYFGPGTRLLVL.

In this sample, this clonotype turned up a few times. V and J are TRBV3-1 and TRBJ2-1, with 8 bases that match TRBD2. The CDR3 loop spans 15 amino acids. Germline values: CDR1 LGHDT, CDR2 YNNKEL (reference sequence). Germline trimming cut 10 bases from V and 5 bases from J; bases unmatched to any gene: 13. CDR3 bases: TGTGCCACCGGGAGGGAATTAGGGGTTGACAATGAGCAGTTCTTC. It encodes CATGRELGVDNEQFF.

This clonotype was recorded at least ten times. This rearrangement joins TRBV18 to TRBJ2-1, with TRBD1 matching over 9 bases. The germline V gene has CDR1 KGHSH and CDR2 LQKENI. V lost 0 bases, J lost 4 bases, and 4 bases stayed unmatched. The CDR3 extends over 16 amino acids. The CDR3 sequence: CASSPPSGTGYNEQFF. The CDR3 bases are TGTGCCAGCTCACCACCTTCCGGGACAGGGTACAATGAGCAGTTCTTC.

This clonotype was seen ten or more times. V usage is TRBV4-2 and J usage is TRBJ1-5, with D hard to call. V lost 0 bases and J 0 bases, leaving 6 bases between the germline ends. Looked up from germline, CDR1 is LGHNA and CDR2 is YNFKEQ. The CDR3 is made up of 15 amino acids. The CDR3 region has the DNA TGTGCCAGCAGCCAAGAGGACGGTAGCAATCAGCCCCAGCATTTT. It is translated as CASSQEDGSNQPQHF.

This clonotype was seen only a few times. The chain uses TRBV29-1 and TRBJ2-7; tentative D call: TRBD1 (6 bases). V shed 7 bases and J shed 0 bases, with 16 bases lying between them. This CDR3 is built from 14 residues. Germline lookup yields CDR1 SQVTM and CDR2 ANQGSEA. CDR3 region: CSAIPGQTSYEQYF. In nucleotides, the CDR3 is TGCAGCGCCATTCCCGGACAGACCTCCTACGAGCAGTACTTC.

The rearrangement links TRBV6-2 or TRBV6-3 to TRBJ2-7, with TRBD2 as a possible D gene (5 bases). Germline V lookup: CDR1 MNHEY, CDR2 SVGEGT. The CDR3 loop spans 14 amino acids. V was pared by 5 bases and J by 3 bases, with 14 bases between. In DNA, the CDR3 is TGTGCCAGCAGTCCACTTTTGACTAACTACGAGCAGTACTTC. This sequence encodes CASSPLLTNYEQYF.

In this sample, this clonotype turned up a few times. The chain couples TRBV7-2 to TRBJ1-6; D possibly corresponds to TRBD1 (6 bases). The germline gives CDR1 SGHTA, CDR2 FQGNSA. This CDR3 spans 14 amino acids. V lost 3 bases to trimming and J lost 7 bases, with 10 bases between them. This CDR3 reads CASSFQGRNSPLHF. CDR3 coding DNA: TGTGCCAGCAGCTTTCAGGGGAGGAATTCACCCCTCCACTTT.

The chain has TRBV7-9 and TRBJ1-6, with a weak D call TRBD1 (5 bases). The V gene's germline CDR1 is SEHNR and CDR2 FQNEAQ (reference sequence). Trimming took 2 bases from V and 9 from J, leaving 17 bases between them. This CDR3 is 16 amino acids long. The CDR3 protein is CASSLQSQGAGSPLHF. The CDR3 DNA follows: TGTGCCAGCAGCTTACAGTCGCAAGGGGCGGGTTCACCCCTCCACTTT. Together with reference TRBV7-9 and TRBJ1-6, the CDR3 gives the full variable domain: DTGVSQNPRHKITKRGQNVTFRCDPISEHNRLYWYRQTLGQGPEFLTYFQNEAQLEKSRLLSDRFSAERPKGSFSTLEIQRTEQGDSAMYLCASSLQSQGAGSPLHFGNGTRLTVT.

This clonotype was seen more than once but under ten times. The chain is built from TRBV5-1 and TRBJ1-5, with D unresolved. V lost 4 bases and J 4 bases, leaving 15 bases between the germline ends. CDR1 and CDR2 from the germline V gene are SGHRS and YFSETQ. The CDR3 has 15 residues. In DNA, the CDR3 is TGCGCCAGCAGCCTAGACGGAGCTATTAATCAGCCCCAGCATTTT. Translated: CASSLDGAINQPQHF.

This clonotype was detected only a few times. The J gene is TRBJ2-2, the V gene TRBV14; D unclear. This CDR3 is 14 amino acids long. V was cut by 1 base and J by 6 bases, with 9 bases left in between. Per germline, CDR1 SGHDN and CDR2 FVKESK. The CDR3 protein is CASSQGVFPGELFF. The CDR3 DNA follows: TGTGCCAGCAGCCAAGGAGTGTTCCCCGGGGAGCTGTTTTTT.

The table lists this clonotype with many counts. The CDR3 DNA reads TGTGCCAGCAGCTTACAGGGGACTAATGAAAAACTGTTTTTT. Its protein product is CASSLQGTNEKLFF. The J gene is TRBJ1-4, the V gene TRBV7-2; TRBD1 is a possible D gene (6 bases). Germline V gene lookup returns CDR1 SGHTA and CDR2 FQGNSA. The CDR3 extends over 14 amino acids. V was trimmed by 2 bases and J by 2 bases, leaving 6 bases between them.

This clonotype has a count of ten or more. The genes are TRBV5-4 and TRBJ2-3, with 15 nucleotides matching TRBD2. The CDR3 contains 16 residues. Losses at the gene ends were 2 bases for V and 3 bases for J; bases not matched to a gene: 1. The germline V gene encodes CDR1 SGHNT and CDR2 YYREEE (reference sequence). The CDR3 DNA reads TGTGCCAGCAGCTTAGGACTAGCGGGAGGGACAGATACGCAGTATTTT. It specifies CASSLGLAGGTDTQYF.

This chain connects TRBV5-6 to TRBJ1-1; TRBD1 might be the D (5 bases). Germline CDR1 reads SGHDT; CDR2 reads YYEEEE. The length of the CDR3 is 15 residues. V was cut by 3 bases and J by 4 bases, with 16 bases left in between. CDR3 sequence: CASSSGHTTGTEAFF. CDR3 nucleotides: TGTGCCAGCAGCTCCGGACACACGACGGGCACTGAAGCTTTCTTT.